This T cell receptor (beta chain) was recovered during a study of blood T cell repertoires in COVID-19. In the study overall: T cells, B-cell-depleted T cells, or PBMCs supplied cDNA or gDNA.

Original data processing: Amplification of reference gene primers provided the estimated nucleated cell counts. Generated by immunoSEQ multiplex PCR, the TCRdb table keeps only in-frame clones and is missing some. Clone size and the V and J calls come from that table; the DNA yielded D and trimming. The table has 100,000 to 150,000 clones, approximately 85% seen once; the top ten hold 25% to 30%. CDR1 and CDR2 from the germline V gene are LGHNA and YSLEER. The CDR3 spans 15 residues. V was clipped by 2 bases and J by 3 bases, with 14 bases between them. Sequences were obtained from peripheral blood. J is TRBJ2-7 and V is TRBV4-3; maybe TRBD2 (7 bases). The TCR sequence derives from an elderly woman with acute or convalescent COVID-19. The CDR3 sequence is CASSQQTRGGYEQYF. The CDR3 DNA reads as TGCGCCAGCAGCCAACAGACTAGGGGGGGCTACGAGCAGTACTTC.